The T cell receptor (beta chain) described here comes from a study of spatial heterogeneity in lung cancer. Study-level information: Averaged across combinations, each unique TCR and UMI pairing appeared more than ten times in raw reads, which were uncorrected. General observations from the study: Detection of ubiquitous tumor TCRs in blood was higher at resection than follow-up.

Many counts were recorded for this clonotype. Its antigen is unknown. TCR cDNA molecules each had a unique molecular identifier. TCRdb analysed the 5' RACE reads with MiXCR anew, one entry per CDR3 protein. This table has tens of thousands of distinct CDR3 sequences, 7.5% appearing once. The time point: sample taken at primary tumor resection. Without sorting, whole RNA was sequenced from tumor, nontumor lung or frozen PBMC. The donors comprised approximately 72 untreated early-stage non-small cell lung cancer patients. This CDR3 has 14 amino acids. Losses at the gene ends were 8 bases for V and 3 bases for J; bases not matched to a gene: 9. Germline lookup yields CDR1 SGHAT and CDR2 FQNNGV.

The receptor's source is a male donor with early-stage non-small cell lung cancer. The chain links TRBV11-2 to TRBJ1-1; 7 bases are shared with TRBD1. Sequencing was performed on PBMCs, taken at surgery. The CDR3 nucleotides read TGTGCCAGCCTACCGGGACAGAGCTACACTGAAGCTTTCTTT. Translated: CASLPGQSYTEAFF.